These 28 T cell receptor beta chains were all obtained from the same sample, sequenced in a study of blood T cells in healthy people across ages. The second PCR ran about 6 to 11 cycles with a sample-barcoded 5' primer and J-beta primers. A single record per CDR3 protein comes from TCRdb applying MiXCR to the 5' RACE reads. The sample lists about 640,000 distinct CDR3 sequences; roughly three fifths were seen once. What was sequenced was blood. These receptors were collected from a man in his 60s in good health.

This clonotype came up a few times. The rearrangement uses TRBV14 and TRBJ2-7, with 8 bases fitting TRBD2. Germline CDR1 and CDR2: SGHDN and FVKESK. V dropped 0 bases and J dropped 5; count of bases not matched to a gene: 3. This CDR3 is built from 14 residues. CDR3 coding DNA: TGTGCCAGCAGCCAAGATCGGGGGGGGCACGAGCAGTACTTC. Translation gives CASSQDRGGHEQYF.

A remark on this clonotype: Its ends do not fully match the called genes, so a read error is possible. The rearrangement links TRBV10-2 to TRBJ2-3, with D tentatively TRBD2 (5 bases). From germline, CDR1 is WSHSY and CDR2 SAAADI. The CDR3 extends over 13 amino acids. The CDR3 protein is CASSVSSKDTQYF. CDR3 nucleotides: TGCGCCAGCAGTGTGTCTAGCAAAGATACGCAGTATTTT.

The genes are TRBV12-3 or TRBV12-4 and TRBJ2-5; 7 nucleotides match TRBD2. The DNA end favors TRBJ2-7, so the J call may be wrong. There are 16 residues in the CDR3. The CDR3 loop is CASTWSGMGRPYEQYF. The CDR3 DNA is TGTGCCAGCACCTGGAGCGGGATGGGGAGACCCTACGAGCAGTACTTC.

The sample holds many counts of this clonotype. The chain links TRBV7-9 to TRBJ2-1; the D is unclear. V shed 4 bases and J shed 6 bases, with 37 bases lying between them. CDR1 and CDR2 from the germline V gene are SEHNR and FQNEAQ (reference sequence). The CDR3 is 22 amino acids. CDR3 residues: CASSSPDFHLTRRPNGGNEQFF. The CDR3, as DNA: TGTGCCAGCAGCTCCCCGGATTTTCATCTCACCCGACGACCAAATGGTGGCAATGAGCAGTTCTTC.

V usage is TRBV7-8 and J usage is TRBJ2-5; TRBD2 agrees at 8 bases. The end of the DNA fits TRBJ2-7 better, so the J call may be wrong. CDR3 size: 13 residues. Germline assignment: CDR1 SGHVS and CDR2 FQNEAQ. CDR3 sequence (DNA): TGTGCCAGCAGCTTGGGACTAGACGGCGAGCAGTACTTC. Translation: CASSLGLDGEQYF.

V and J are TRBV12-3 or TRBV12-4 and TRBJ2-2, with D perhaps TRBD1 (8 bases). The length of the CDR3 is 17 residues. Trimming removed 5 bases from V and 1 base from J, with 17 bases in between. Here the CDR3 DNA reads TGTGCCAGCAGTCCTCGAAGCGGGACAGGGAACACCGGGGAGCTGTTTTTT. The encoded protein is CASSPRSGTGNTGELFF.

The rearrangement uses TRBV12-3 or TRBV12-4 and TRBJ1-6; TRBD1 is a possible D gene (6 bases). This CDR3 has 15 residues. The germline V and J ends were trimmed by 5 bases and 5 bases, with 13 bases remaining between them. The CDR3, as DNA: TGTGCCAGCAGTCTTACAGGGTCAAATAATTCACCCCTCCACTTT. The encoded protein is CASSLTGSNNSPLHF.

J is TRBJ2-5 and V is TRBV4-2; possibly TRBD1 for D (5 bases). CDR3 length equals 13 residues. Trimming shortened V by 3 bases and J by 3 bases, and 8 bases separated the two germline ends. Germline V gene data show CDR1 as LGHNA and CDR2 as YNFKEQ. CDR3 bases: TGTGCCAGCAGCCAGACGACAGAAGAGACCCAGTACTTC. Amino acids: CASSQTTEETQYF.

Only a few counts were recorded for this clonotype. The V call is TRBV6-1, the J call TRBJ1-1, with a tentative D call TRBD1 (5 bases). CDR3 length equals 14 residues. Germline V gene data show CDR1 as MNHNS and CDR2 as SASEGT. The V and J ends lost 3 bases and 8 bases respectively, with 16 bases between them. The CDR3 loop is CASSDPRDGPEAFF. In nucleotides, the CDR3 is TGTGCCAGCAGTGACCCTAGGGACGGGCCCGAAGCTTTCTTT.

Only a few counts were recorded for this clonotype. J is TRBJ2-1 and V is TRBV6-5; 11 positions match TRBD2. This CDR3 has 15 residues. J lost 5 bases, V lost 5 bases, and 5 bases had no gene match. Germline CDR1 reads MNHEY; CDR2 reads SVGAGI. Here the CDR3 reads CASSRHSGGDNEQFF. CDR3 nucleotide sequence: TGTGCCAGCAGTCGTCATAGCGGGGGGGACAATGAGCAGTTCTTC.

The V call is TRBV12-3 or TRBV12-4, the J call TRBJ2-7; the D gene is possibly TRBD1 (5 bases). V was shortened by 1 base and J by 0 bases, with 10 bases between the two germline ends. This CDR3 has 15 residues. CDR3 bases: TGTGCCAGCAGTTTAGGGAAGGGGTCCTCCTACGAGCAGTACTTC. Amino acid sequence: CASSLGKGSSYEQYF.

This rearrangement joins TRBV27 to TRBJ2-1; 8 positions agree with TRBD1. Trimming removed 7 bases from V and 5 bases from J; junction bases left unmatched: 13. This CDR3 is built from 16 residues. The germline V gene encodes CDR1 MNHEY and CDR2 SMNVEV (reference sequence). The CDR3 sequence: CASTSGGQDGHNEQFF. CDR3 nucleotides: TGTGCCAGCACGAGTGGGGGACAGGACGGACACAATGAGCAGTTCTTC.

The CDR3 loop is CSVEAAGAEQYF. CDR3 nucleotides: TGCAGCGTTGAAGCCGCGGGAGCCGAGCAGTACTTC. The J gene is TRBJ2-7, the V gene TRBV29-1; 7 bases fit TRBD2. CDR3 length equals 12 residues. Germline V gene lookup returns CDR1 SQVTM and CDR2 ANQGSEA. V lost 1 base, J lost 6 bases, and 3 bases stayed unmatched.

The CDR3 loop is CSAREGTSGGYEQYF. CDR3 DNA: TGCAGTGCTAGAGAGGGGACTAGCGGGGGTTACGAGCAGTACTTC. J is TRBJ2-7 and V is TRBV20-1; 14 nucleotides match TRBD2. The V and J ends lost 0 bases and 4 bases, in that order; junction bases with no gene match: 2. The germline V gene encodes CDR1 DFQATT and CDR2 SNEGSKA (reference sequence). The CDR3 covers 15 residues.

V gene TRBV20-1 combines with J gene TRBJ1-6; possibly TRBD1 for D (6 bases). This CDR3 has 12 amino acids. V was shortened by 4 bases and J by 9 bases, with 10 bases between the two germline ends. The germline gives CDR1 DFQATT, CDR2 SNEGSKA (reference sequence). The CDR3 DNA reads TGCAGTGCTATAAGGGGGTCTTCACCCCTCCACTTT. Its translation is CSAIRGSSPLHF.

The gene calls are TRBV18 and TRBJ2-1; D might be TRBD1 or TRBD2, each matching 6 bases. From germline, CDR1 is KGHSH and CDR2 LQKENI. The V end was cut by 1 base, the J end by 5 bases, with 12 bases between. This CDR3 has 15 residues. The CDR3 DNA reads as TGTGCCAGCTCACCACGAGGGGGGCATAACAATGAGCAGTTCTTC. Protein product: CASSPRGGHNNEQFF.

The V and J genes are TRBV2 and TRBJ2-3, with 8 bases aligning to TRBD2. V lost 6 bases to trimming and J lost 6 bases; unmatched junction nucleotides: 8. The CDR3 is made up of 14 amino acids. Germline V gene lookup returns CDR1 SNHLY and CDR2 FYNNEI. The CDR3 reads CASSSGSSWDTQYF. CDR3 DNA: TGTGCCAGCAGCAGCGGGAGTTCATGGGATACGCAGTATTTT.

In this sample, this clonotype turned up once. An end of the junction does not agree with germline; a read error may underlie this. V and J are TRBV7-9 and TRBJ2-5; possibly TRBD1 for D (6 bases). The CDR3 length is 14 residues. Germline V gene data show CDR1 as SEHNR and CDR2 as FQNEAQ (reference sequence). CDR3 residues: CASSPTGPQESQYF. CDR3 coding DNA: TGTGCCAGCAGCCCGACAGGACCCCAAGAGTCCCAGTACTTC. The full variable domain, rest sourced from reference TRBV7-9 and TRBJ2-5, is DTGVSQNPRHKITKRGQNVTFRCDPISEHNRLYWYRQTLGQGPEFLTYFQNEAQLEKSRLLSDRFSAERPKGSFSTLEIQRTEQGDSAMYLCASSPTGPQESQYFGPGTRLLVL.

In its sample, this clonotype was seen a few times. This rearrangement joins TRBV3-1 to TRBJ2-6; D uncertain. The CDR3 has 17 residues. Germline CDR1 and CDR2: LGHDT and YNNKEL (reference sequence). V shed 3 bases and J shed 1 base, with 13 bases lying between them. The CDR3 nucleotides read TGTGCCAGCAGCCAGGCCTACCAGTCTTCTGGGGCCAACGTCCTGACTTTC. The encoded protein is CASSQAYQSSGANVLTF.

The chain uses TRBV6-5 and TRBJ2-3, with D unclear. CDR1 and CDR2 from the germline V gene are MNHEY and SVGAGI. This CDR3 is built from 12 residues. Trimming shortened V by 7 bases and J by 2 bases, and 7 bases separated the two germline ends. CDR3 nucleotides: TGTGCCAGCATAGGCCCCACAGATACGCAGTATTTT. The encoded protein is CASIGPTDTQYF.

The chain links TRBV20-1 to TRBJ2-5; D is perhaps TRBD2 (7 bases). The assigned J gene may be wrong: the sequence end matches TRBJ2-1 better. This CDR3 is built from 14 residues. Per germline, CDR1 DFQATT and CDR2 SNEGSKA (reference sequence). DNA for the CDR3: TGCAGTGCTAGGACCCCAGGGGAGGGAGAGACCCAGTTCTTC. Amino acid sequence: CSARTPGEGETQFF.

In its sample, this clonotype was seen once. The chain's CDR3 is CASSAPGQVLGIQYF. DNA for the CDR3: TGTGCCAGCAGCGCGCCGGGACAGGTCTTGGGCATTCAGTACTTC. V usage is TRBV7-9 and J usage is TRBJ2-4, with TRBD1 matching 8 bases. Losses at the gene ends were 5 bases for V and 9 bases for J; bases not matched to a gene: 12. The CDR3 totals 15 residues. The germline CDR1 and CDR2 sequences are SEHNR and FQNEAQ (reference sequence).

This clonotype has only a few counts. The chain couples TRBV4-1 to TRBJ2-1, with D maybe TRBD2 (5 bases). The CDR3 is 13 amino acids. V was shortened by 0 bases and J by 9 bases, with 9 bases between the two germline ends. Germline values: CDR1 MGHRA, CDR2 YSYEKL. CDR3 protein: CASSQDRGTEQFF. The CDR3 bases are TGCGCCAGCAGCCAAGATCGGGGTACTGAGCAGTTCTTC.

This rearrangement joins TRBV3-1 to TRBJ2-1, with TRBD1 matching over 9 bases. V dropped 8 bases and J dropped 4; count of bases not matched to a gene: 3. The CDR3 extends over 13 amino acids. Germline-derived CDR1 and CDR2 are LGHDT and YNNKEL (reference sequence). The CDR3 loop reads CASHGQGYNEQFF. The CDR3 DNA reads TGTGCCAGCCACGGACAGGGGTACAATGAGCAGTTCTTC.

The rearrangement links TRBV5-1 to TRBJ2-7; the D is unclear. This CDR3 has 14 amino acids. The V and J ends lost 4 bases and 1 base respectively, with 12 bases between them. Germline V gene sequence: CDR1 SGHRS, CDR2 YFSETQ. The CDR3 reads CASSPATPSYEQYF. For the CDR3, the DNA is TGCGCCAGCAGCCCCGCTACCCCTTCCTACGAGCAGTACTTC.

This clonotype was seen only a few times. The CDR3 DNA follows: TGTGCCAGCAGCCAAGTGGCTAGCGGGGGGGGTGACATTCAGTACTTC. Its translation: CASSQVASGGGDIQYF. The V call is TRBV4-2, the J call TRBJ2-4; 12 nucleotides line up with TRBD2. The V segment lost 1 base and the J segment 8 bases; nucleotides outside the gene matches: 6. The CDR3 extends over 16 amino acids. Germline V gives CDR1 LGHNA, CDR2 YNFKEQ.

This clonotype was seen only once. CDR3 sequence reads: CASSQALAGGREQYF. In DNA form, the CDR3 reads TGCGCCAGCAGCCAAGCACTAGCGGGAGGGCGAGAGCAGTACTTC. This chain joins TRBV4-1 and TRBJ2-7, with TRBD2 identical over 13 bases. With V trimmed by 1 base and J by 7 bases, 4 bases remained unmatched. The CDR3 covers 15 residues. CDR1 is MGHRA, CDR2 YSYEKL, per germline.

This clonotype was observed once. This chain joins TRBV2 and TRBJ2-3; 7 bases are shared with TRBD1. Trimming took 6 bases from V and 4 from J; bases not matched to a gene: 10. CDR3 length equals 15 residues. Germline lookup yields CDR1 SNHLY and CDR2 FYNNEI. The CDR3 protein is CASSNRQGTSDTQYF. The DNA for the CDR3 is TGTGCCAGCAGCAACAGACAGGGAACGTCAGATACGCAGTATTTT.